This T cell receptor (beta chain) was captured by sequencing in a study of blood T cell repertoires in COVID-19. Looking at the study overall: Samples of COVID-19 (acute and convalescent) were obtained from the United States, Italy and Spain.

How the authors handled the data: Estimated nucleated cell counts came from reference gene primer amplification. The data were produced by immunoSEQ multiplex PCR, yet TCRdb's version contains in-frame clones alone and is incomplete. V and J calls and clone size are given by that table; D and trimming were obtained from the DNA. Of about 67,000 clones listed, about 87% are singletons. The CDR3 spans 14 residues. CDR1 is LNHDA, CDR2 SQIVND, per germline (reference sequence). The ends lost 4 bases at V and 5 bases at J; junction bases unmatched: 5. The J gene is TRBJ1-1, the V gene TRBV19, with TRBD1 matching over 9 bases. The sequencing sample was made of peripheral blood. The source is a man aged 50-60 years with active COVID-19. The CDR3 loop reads CASSTDGTGTEAFF. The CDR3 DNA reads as TGTGCCAGTAGTACCGACGGGACAGGGACTGAAGCTTTCTTT.